This T cell receptor (beta chain) was retrieved from a study of blood T cell repertoires in COVID-19. The wider study: PBMCs, B-cell-depleted T cells, or T cells provided the cDNA or gDNA that made up the material.

Per the original methods: Nucleated cell counts were estimated from reference gene primer amplification. The protocol was immunoSEQ multiplex PCR, while the TCRdb copy is restricted to in-frame clones and leaves out a portion. V and J calls and clone size are those listed in that table; D and trimming were worked out from the DNA. The table has roughly 330,000 clones, around 87% seen once; the top ten hold about 5.7%. Those who participated ranged in age from roughly 18 to 90 years and resided in approximately 26 US areas. Which cohort a participant joined came from the clinical history participants gave. Germline CDR1 is MNHEY and CDR2 is SVGEGT. The J segment lost 4 bases and the V segment lost 5 bases, leaving 12 bases of the junction unmatched. CDR3 length: 16 residues.

The chain couples TRBV6-2 or TRBV6-3 to TRBJ2-3, with 7 bases matching TRBD2. This TCR came from a woman between 25 and 40 years old who had recovered from COVID-19. Sequencing input: PBMCs or T cells enriched from blood (not recorded which). The CDR3 nucleotides are TGTGCCAGCAGTCCCTGGCTAGCGGAGTTATCAGATACGCAGTATTTT. This encodes CASSPWLAELSDTQYF.